This entry is about one T cell receptor (beta chain). The target antigen is unknown. The sample comes from a study of T cell responses to AZD1222 COVID-19 vaccine. Looking at the study overall: It was second doses at about 4 or about 12 weeks that were pooled.

Profiling relied on immunoSEQ multiplex PCR, and the TCRdb table lists in-frame clones only, not all of them. The profile shows 110,000 or so clones, around nine tenths of them singletons. The germline V gene encodes CDR1 MNHNY and CDR2 SVGAGI (reference sequence). This CDR3 comprises 16 residues. Trimming removed 4 bases from V and 4 bases from J, with 17 bases in between. Whole-study findings and limits: Vaccine-related CD4 TCRs covered spike, predominating at 160-218 and 743-854. Nearly half of spike-specific TCRs reportedly target unmutated variant regions. Clonal diversity may have been underestimated, and the donors were mostly white British, with more females than males.

This chain joins TRBV6-6 and TRBJ1-3; a weak D match, TRBD1 (5 bases). The sequence was obtained from an adult in good health. The specimen was peripheral blood, collected on day 0 of AZD1222 vaccination. The CDR3 sequence is CASSSQPGGFGNTIYF. For the CDR3, the DNA is TGTGCCAGCAGTTCCCAACCCGGGGGGTTCGGAAACACCATATATTTT.